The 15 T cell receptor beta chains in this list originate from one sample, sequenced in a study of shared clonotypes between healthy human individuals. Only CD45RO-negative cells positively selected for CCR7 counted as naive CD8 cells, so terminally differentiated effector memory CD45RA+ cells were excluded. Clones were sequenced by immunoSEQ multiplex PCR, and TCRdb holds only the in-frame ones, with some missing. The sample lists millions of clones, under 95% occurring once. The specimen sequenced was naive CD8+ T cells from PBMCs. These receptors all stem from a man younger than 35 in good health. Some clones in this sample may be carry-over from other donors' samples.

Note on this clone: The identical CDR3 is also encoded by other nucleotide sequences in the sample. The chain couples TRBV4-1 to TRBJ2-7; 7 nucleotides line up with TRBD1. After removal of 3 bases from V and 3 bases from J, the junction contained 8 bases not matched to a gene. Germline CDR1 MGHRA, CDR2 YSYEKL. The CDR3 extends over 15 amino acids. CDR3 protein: CASSQPTGVGYEQYF. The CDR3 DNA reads TGCGCCAGCAGCCAGCCCACAGGGGTCGGCTACGAGCAGTACTTC.

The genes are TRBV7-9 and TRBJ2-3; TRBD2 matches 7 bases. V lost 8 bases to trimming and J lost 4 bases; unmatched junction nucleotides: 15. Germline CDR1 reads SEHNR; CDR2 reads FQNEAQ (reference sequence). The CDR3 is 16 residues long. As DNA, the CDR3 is TGTGCCAGCTATGGGGGGTGGACTAGATATCCAGATACGCAGTATTTT. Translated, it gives CASYGGWTRYPDTQYF.

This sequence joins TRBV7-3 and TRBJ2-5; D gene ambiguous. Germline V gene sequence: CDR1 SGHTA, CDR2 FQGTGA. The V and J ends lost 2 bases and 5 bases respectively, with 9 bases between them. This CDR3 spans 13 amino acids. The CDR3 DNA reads TGTGCCAGCAGCTTACTAGGGCAGGAGACCCAGTACTTC. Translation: CASSLLGQETQYF.

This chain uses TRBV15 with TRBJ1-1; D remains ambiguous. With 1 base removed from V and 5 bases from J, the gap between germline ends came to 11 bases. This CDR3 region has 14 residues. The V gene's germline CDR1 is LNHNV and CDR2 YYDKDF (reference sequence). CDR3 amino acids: CATSRAAGGTEAFF. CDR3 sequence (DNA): TGTGCCACCAGCAGAGCGGCAGGCGGAACTGAAGCTTTCTTT.

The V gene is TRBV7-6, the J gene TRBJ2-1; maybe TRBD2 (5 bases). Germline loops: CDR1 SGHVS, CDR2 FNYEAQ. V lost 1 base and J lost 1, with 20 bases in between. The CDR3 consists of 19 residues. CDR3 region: CASSLDFSGFAASYNEQFF. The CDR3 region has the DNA TGTGCCAGCAGCTTAGATTTTTCGGGGTTCGCGGCGTCCTACAATGAGCAGTTCTTC.

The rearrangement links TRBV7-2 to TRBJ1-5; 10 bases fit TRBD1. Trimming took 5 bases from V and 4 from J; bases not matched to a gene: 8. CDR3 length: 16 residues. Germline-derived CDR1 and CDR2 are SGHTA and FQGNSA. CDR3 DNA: TGTGCCAGCAGCCCACCGGACAGGGGGTGGAATCAGCCCCAGCATTTT. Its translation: CASSPPDRGWNQPQHF.

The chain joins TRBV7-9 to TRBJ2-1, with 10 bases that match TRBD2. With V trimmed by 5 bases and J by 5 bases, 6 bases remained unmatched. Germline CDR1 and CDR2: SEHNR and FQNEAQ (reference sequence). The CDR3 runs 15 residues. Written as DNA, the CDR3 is TGTGCCAGCAGCCTCGGGACTAGCGTCGACAATGAGCAGTTCTTC. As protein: CASSLGTSVDNEQFF.

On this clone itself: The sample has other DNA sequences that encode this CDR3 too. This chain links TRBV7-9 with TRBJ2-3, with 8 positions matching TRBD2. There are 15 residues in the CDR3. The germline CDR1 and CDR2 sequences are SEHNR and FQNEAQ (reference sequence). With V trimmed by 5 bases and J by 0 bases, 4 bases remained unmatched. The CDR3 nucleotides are TGTGCCAGCAGCCCAACTAGCGGAAGCACAGATACGCAGTATTTT. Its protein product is CASSPTSGSTDTQYF.

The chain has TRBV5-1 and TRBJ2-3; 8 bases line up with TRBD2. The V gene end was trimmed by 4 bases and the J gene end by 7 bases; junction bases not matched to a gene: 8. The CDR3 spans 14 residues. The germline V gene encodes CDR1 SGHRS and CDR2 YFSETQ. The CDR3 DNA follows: TGCGCCAGCAGCATCGAGCGGGAGTGGAATACGCAGTATTTT. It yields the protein CASSIEREWNTQYF.

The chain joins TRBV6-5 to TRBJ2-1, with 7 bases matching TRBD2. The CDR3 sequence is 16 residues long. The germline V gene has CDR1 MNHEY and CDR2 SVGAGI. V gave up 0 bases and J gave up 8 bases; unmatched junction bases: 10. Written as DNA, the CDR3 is TGTGCCAGCAGTTACTCGAGCGGGGAGAGGTTAGATGAGCAGTTCTTC. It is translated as CASSYSSGERLDEQFF.

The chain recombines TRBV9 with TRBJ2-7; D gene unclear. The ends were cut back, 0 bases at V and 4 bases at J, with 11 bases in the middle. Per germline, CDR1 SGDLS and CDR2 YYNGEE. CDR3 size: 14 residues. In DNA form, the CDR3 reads TGTGCCAGCAGCGTAGGGCGGAGCGATTACGAGCAGTACTTC. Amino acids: CASSVGRSDYEQYF. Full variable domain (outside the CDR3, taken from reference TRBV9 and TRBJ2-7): DSGVTQTPKHLITATGQRVTLRCSPRSGDLSVYWYQQSLDQGLQFLIQYYNGEERAKGNILERFSAQQFPDLHSELNLSSLELGDSALYFCASSVGRSDYEQYFGPGTRLTVT.

The CDR3 DNA reads TGCGCCAGCAGCCAAGTTTACACTAGCGCCCGCACAGATACGCAGTATTTT. Amino acids: CASSQVYTSARTDTQYF. This rearrangement joins TRBV4-1 to TRBJ2-3, with 7 bases identical to TRBD2. V was pared by 1 base and J by 1 base, with 8 bases of the junction left unmatched. The germline gives CDR1 MGHRA, CDR2 YSYEKL. This CDR3 has 17 amino acids.

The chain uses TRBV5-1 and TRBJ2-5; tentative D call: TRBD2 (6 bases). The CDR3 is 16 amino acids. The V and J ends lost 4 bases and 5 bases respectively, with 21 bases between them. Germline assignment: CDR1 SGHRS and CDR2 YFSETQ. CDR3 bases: TGCGCCAGCAGCCCGGGACCCGGGCCTGCGGGGGAGACCCAGTACTTC. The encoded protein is CASSPGPGPAGETQYF.

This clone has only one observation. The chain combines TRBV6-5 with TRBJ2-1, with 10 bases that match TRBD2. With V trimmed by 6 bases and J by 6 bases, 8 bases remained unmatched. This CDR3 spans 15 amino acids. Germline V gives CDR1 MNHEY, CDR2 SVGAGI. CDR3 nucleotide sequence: TGTGCCAGCAGACGTACTAGCGGGAAGGCCAATGAGCAGTTCTTC. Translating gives CASRRTSGKANEQFF.

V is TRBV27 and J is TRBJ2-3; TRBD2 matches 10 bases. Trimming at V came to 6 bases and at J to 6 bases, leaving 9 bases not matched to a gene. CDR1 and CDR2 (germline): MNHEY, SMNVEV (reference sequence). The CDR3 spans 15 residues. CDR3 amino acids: CASSPLAGVSDTQYF. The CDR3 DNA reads TGTGCCAGCAGCCCCCTAGCGGGAGTTAGCGATACGCAGTATTTT.